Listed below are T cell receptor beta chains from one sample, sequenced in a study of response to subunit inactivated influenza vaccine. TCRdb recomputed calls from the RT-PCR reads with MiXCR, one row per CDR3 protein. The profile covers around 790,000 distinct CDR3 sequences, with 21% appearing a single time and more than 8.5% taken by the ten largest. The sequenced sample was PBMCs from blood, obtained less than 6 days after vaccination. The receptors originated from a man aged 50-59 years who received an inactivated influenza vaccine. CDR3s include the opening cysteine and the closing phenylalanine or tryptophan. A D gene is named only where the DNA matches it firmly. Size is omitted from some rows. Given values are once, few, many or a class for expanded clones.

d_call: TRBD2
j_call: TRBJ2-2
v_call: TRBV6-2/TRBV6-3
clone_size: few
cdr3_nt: TGTGCCAGCAGAGATAGCGGGCTTGCGAACACCGGGGAGCTGTTTTTT
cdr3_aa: CASRDSGLANTGELFF

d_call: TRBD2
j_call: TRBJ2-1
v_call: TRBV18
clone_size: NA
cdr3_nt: TGTGCCAGCTCACCTGCTAGCGGGATGTATGAGCAGTTCTTC
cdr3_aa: CASSPASGMYEQFF

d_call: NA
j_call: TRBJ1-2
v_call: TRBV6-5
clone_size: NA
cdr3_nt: TGTGCCAGCAGTTACTCACAGGACTATGGCTACACCTTC
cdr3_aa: CASSYSQDYGYTF

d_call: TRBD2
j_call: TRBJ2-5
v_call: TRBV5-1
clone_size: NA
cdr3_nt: TGCGCCAGCAGCGGAGGGACTAGTGCCCTGGAGACCCAGTACTTC
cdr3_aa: CASSGGTSALETQYF

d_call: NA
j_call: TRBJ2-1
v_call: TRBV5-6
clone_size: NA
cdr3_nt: TGTGCCAGCAGCTCGGAGGGAGTCCCCAGCTCCTACAATGAGCAGTTCTTC
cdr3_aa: CASSSEGVPSSYNEQFF

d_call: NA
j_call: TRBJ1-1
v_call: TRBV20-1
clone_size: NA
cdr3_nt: TGCAGTGCTAGGATGTCGGGCATGGTGACTGAAGCTTTCTTT
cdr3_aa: CSARMSGMVTEAFF

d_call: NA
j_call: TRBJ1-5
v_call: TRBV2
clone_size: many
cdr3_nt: TGTGCCAGCAGTGAAGACGGGAGATTGCCCCAGCATTTT
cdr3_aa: CASSEDGRLPQHF

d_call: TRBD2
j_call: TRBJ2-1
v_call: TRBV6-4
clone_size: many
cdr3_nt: TGTGCCAGCAGTATCCTAGCGGGGGGGATCCACTACAATGAGCAGTTCTTC
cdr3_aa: CASSILAGGIHYNEQFF

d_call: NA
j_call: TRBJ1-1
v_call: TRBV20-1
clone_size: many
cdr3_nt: TGCAGTGCCCTCGGGGGTGTGAGGAGGAACACTGAAGCTTTCTTT
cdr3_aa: CSALGGVRRNTEAFF

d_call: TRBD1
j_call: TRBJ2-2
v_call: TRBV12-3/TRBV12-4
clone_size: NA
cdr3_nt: TGTGCCAGCAGTTCCACAGGGGCCGAGAGAACCGGGGAGCTGTTTTTT
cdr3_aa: CASSSTGAERTGELFF

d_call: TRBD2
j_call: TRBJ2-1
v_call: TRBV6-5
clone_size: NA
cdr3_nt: TGTGCCAGCAGTTACTACCCTCGGACTAGTTTCGATGAGCAGTTCTTC
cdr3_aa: CASSYYPRTSFDEQFF

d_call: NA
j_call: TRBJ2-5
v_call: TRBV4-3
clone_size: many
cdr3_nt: TGCGCCAGCAGCCGGTGGCACCAAGAGACCCAGTACTTC
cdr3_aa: CASSRWHQETQYF

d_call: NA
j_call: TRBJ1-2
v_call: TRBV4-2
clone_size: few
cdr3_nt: TGTGCCAGCAGCCAAGAGGGCAGCGCTCTCCCAAGTGGCTACACCTTC
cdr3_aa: CASSQEGSALPSGYTF

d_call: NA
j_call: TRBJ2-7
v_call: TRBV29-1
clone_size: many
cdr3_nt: TGCAGCGTTGAGGGTGGGGCGGACACGTACTACGAGCAGTACTTC
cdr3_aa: CSVEGGADTYYEQYF

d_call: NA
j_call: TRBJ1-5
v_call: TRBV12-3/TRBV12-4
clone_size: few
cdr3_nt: TGTGCCAGCAGTTCAGACAGGTATCAGCCCCAGCATTTT
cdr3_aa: CASSSDRYQPQHF

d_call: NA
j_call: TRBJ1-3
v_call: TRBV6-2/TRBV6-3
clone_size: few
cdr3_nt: TGTGCCAGCAGTTACCAGCGAACTGGAAACACCATATATTTT
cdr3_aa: CASSYQRTGNTIYF

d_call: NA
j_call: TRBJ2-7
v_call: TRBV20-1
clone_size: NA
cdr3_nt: TGCAGTGCTCGCCGACAGGCCTCAAACTACGAGCAGTACTTC
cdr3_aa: CSARRQASNYEQYF

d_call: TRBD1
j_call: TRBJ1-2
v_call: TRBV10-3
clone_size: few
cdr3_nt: TGTGCCATCAGCCTAGACAGGGAAAACGGCTACACCTTC
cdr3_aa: CAISLDRENGYTF

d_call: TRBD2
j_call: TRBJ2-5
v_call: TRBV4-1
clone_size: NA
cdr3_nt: TGCGCCAGCAGCCAAGTGGGCCTAGCGGGGGTTGAGACCCAGTACTTC
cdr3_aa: CASSQVGLAGVETQYF

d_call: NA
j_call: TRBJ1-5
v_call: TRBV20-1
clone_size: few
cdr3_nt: TGCAGTGCCAGAGCAGATGGAAGGGCCGCCAATCAGCCCCAGCATTTT
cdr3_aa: CSARADGRAANQPQHF

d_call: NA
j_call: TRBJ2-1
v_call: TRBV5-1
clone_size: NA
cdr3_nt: TGCGCCAGCAGCTTGGCGAGGTTTGAGCAGTTCTTC
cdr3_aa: CASSLARFEQFF

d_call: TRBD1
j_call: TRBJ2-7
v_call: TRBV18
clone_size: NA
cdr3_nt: TGTGCCAGCTCACCACCGGGACAGGGAGGACGCTACGAGCAGTACTTC
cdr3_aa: CASSPPGQGGRYEQYF

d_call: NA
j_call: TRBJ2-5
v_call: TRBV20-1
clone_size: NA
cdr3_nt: TGCAGTGCTAGACATGAGACCCAGTACTTC
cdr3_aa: CSARHETQYF

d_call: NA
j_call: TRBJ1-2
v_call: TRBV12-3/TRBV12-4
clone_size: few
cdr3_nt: TGTGCCAGCAGCCCTTGGGCGGGGGCAAACTATGGCTACACCTTC
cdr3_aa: CASSPWAGANYGYTF

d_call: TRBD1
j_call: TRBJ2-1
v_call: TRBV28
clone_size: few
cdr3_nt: TGTGCCAGCAGTTTGTGGACAGACAGGGACACCTACAATGAGCAGTTCTTC
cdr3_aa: CASSLWTDRDTYNEQFF

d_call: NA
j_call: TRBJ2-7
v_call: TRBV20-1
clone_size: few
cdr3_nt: TGCAGTGCTGTCGGACAGTTCTACGAGCAGTACTTC
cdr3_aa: CSAVGQFYEQYF

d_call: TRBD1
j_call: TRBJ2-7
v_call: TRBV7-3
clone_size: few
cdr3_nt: TGTGCCAGCAGCTCACCGGGACAGGGAATCCACGAGCAGTACTTC
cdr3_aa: CASSSPGQGIHEQYF

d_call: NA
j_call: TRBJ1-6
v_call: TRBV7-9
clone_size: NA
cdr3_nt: TGTGCCAGCAGCTACGCCGGGACGTTTAATTCACCCCTCCACTTT
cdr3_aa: CASSYAGTFNSPLHF

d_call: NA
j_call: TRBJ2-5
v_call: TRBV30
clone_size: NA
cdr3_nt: TGTGCCTGGAGACGACAGCCCCAAGAGACCCAGTACTTC
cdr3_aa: CAWRRQPQETQYF

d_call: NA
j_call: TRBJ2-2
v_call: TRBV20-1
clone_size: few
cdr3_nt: TGCAGTGCTAGGGGGTGGGGGCGGAACACCGGGGAGCTGTTTTTT
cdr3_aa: CSARGWGRNTGELFF

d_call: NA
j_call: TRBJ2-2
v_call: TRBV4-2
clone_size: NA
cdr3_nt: TGTGCCAGCAGCCAAGAGGGAGACACCGGGGAGCTGTTTTTT
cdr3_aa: CASSQEGDTGELFF

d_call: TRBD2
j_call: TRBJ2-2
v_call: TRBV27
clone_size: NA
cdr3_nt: TGTGCCAGTACGATCACGCGGGGGGCAAACACCGGGGAGCTGTTTTTT
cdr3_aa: CASTITRGANTGELFF